This TCR beta chain was sequenced for a study of cytomegalovirus exposure and HLA in healthy donors. About the research overall: Inside one of the first data releases sat around 77 million unique TCRs taken from HLA-typed donors.

This PCR relied on a set of 60 Vbeta primers and 13 Jbeta primers. Only in-frame clones appear in the TCRdb table, and some are missing; sequencing was by immunoSEQ multiplex PCR. The table counts about 46,000 clones; approximately 1% lies in the top ten. Germline-derived CDR1 and CDR2 are SGHVS and FNYEAQ. The V and J ends lost 0 bases and 5 bases, in that order; junction bases with no gene match: 9. This CDR3 region has 16 residues. Sequencing was done on a sample of PBMCs. The TCR originated in a woman aged 35 to 49 in good health and CMV-seronegative. The rearrangement links TRBV7-6 to TRBJ2-5; 7 nucleotides match TRBD2. The CDR3 protein is CASSLAPGREGETQYF. DNA of the CDR3: TGTGCCAGCAGCTTAGCGCCTGGCAGGGAGGGTGAGACCCAGTACTTC.